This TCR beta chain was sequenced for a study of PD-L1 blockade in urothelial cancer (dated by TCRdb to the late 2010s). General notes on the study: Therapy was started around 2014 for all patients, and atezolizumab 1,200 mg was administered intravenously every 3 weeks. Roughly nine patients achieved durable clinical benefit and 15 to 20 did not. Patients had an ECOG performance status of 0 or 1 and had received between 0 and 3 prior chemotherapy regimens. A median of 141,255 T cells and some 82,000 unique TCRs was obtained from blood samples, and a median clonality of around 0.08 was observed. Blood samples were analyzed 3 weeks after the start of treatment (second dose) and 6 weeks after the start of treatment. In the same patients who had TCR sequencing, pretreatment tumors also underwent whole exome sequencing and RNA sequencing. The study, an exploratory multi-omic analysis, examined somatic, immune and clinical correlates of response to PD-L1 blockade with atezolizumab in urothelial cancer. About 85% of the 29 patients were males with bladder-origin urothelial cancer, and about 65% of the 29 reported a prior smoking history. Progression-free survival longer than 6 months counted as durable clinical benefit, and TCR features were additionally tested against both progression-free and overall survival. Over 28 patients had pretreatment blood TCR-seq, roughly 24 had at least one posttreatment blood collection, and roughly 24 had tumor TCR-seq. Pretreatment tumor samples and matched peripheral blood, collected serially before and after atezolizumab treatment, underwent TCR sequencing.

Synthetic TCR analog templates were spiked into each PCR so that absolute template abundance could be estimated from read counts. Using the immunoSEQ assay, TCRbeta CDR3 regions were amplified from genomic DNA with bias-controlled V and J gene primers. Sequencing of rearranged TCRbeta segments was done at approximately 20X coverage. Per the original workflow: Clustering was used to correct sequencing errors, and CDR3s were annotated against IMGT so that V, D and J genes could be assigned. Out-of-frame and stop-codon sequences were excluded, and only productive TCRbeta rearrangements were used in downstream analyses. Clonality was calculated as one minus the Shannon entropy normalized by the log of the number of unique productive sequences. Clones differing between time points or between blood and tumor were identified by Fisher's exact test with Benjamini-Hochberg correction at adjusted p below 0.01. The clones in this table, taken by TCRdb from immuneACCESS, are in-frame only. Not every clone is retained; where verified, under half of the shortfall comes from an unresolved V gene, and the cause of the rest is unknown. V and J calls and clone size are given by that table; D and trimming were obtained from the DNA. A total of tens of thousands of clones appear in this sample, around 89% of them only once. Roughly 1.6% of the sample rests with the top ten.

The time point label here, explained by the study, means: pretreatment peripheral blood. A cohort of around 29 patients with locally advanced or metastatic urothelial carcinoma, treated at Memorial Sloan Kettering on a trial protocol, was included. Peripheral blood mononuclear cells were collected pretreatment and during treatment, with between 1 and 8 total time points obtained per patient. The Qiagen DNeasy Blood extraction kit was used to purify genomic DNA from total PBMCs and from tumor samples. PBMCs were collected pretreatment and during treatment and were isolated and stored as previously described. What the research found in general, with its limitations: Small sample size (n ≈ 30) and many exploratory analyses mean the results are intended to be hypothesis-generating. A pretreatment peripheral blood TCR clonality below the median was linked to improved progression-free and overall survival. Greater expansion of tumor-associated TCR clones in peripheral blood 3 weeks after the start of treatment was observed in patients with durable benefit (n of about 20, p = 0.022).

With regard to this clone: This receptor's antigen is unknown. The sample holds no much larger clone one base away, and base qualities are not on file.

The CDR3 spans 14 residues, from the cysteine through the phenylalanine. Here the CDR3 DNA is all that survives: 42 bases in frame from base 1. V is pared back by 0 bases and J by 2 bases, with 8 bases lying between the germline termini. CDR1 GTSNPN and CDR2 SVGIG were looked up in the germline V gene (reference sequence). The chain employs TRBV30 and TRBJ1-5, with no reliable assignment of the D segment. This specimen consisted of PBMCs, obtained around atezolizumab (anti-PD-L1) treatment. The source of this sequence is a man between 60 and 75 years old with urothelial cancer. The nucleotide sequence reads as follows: TGTGCCTGGAGTGTCTCAGTGGGCAATCAGCCCCAGCATTTT. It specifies CAWSVSVGNQPQHF.